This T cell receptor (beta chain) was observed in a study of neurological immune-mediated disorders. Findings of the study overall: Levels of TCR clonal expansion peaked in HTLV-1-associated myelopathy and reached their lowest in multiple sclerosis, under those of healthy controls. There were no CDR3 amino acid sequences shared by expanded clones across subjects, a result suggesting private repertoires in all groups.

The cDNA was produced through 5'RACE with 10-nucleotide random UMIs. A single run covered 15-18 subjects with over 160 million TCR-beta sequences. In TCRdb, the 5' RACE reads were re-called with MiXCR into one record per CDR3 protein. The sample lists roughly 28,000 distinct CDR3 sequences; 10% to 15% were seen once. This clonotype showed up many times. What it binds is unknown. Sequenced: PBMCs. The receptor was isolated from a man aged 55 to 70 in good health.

The CDR3 here is CASSIRLAGNNTQYF. CDR3 nucleotide sequence: TGTGCCAGCTCCATCCGACTAGCGGGGAATAATACGCAGTATTTT. This chain connects TRBV18 to TRBJ2-3; 11 bases are a match to TRBD2. This CDR3 spans 15 amino acids. V was clipped by 6 bases and J by 7 bases; unmatched bases: 9. Germline-derived CDR1 and CDR2 are KGHSH and LQKENI.